This T cell receptor (beta chain) stems from a study of T cell responses to AZD1222 COVID-19 vaccine (dated by TCRdb to the early 2020s). Broadly, across the study: Because spike-specific TCR depth and breadth did not differ between the two schedules, AZD1222 recipients who got a second dose at roughly 4 weeks were pooled with those who got a second dose at roughly 12 weeks. Trial participants were enrolled by age into subgroups of 18-55, 56-69 and 70-plus years, and around 150, 28 and 57 TCR-sequenced participants, respectively, were included in these subgroups. TCR sequencing covered over 230 trial participants: 200 to 220 given two doses of AZD1222 and approximately 26 given two doses of MenACWY control vaccine.

The junction carries 5 bases between V and J, which are trimmed by 1 base and 7 bases respectively. The CDR3, cysteine through phenylalanine, is 12 amino acids long. The sequence is cut down to CDR3 DNA, 36 bases in frame from base 1. For CDR1 and CDR2, the germline V gene lists SGDLS and YYNGEE. The CDR3 regions of human TCRbeta chains were analyzed by immunosequencing. Concerning the study's data processing: Repertoire TCRs were checked for matches against a reference library of SARS-CoV-2-specific TCRs that had been generated using the MIRA antigen-specificity platform. Breadth was defined as the fraction of unique TCRs that were SARS-CoV-2-associated. Depth was defined as the fraction of total T cells that were SARS-CoV-2-associated. Using the MIRA data, each spike-specific TCR was assigned both to the spike region to which the TCR was reactive and to a CD4 or CD8 class. Log10-transformed breadth and depth values were compared by one-way ANOVA with Sidak's multiple comparisons tests. Not all clones reach the TCRdb copy of this immuneACCESS table, which keeps in-frame sequences only. Checked studies attribute under half of the gap to unresolved V genes and leave the rest unexplained. Clone size and V and J calls were adopted from that table, with D and trimming inferred from the DNA. Recorded for this sample are under 300,000 clones; over 85% of them occurred a single time. 0.5% to 0.65% of the sample is in the top ten clones.

The paper as a whole reports these results and caveats: Because no day 14 peak-response samples were available, repertoires were characterized only after the peak T cell response. Epitopes outside the regions mutated in the B.1.351 and B.1.1.7 variants were reportedly recognized by nearly half of the unique spike-specific TCRs. Participants were mostly white British and included more females than males, and it was suggested by the authors that clonal diversity may have been underestimated. Only five or six AZD1222 recipients were SARS-CoV-2 seropositive at baseline, limiting conclusions about previously exposed vaccinees. In the small 56-69-year group, the increase in depth fell short of significance, most likely because of low power. After two AZD1222 doses, spike-specific TCR breadth and depth were significantly higher than at day 0 and than in MenACWY recipients. Vaccine-associated CD4 TCRs spanned the whole spike protein, with dominant responses in regions 160-218 and 743-854.

This specimen's time point label, interpreted: baseline before first vaccination. Vaccinee samples were obtained from the UK trials COV001 and COV002, which included a single-blind randomized controlled phase 2/3 trial of AZD1222 (ChAdOx1 nCoV-19) in healthy adults. For TCRbeta chain sequencing, PBMC samples were collected from trial participants at day 0 and at day 28 after the second dose. This clone was counted once. There is no known antigen for this receptor. Base quality data are lacking; no much larger clone is found one base away. The sequences come from peripheral blood, collected on day 0 of AZD1222 vaccination. The rearrangement combines TRBV9 with TRBJ2-2; no D gene can be assigned with confidence. The receptor's source is an adult in good health. The DNA sequence reads TGTGCCAGCAGCGTAAACGGCGGGGAGCTGTTTTTT. This yields the protein CASSVNGGELFF.